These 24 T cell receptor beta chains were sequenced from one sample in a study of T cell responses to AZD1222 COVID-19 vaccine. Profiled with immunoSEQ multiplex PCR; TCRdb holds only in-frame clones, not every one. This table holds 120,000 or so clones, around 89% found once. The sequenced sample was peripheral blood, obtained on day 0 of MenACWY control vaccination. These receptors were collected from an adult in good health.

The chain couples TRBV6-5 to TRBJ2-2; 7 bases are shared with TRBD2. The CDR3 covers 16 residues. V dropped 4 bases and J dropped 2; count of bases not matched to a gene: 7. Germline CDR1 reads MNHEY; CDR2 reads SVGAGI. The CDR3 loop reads CASSSETSPNTGELFF. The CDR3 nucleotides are TGTGCCAGCAGTTCCGAGACTAGCCCAAACACCGGGGAGCTGTTTTTT.

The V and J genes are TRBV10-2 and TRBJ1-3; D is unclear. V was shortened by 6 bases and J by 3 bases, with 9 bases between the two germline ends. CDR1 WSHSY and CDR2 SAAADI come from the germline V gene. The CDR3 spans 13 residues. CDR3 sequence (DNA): TGCGCCAGCAGCCTGGCCGGTGGAAACACCATATATTTT. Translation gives CASSLAGGNTIYF.

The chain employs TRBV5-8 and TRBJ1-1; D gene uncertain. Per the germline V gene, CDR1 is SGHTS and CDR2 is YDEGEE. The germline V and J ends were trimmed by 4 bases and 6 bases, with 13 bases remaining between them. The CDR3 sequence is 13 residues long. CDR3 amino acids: CASSKTLRAEAFF. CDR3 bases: TGTGCCAGCAGCAAAACCCTGCGGGCTGAAGCTTTCTTT.

The CDR3 region has the DNA TGTGCCAGCAGTTACGCGGGAGGCCTCTACGAGCAGTACTTC. Amino acids: CASSYAGGLYEQYF. This sequence joins TRBV6-5 and TRBJ2-7; 8 bases match TRBD2. Germline V gene lookup returns CDR1 MNHEY and CDR2 SVGAGI. CDR3 size: 14 residues. The V gene end was trimmed by 2 bases and the J gene end by 3 bases; junction bases not matched to a gene: 3.

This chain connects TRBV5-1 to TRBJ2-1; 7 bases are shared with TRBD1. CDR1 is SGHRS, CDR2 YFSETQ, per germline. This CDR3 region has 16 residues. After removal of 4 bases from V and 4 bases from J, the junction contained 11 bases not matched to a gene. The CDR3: CASSPTDRRRYNEQFF. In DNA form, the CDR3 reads TGCGCCAGCAGCCCCACGGACAGGAGAAGATACAATGAGCAGTTCTTC.

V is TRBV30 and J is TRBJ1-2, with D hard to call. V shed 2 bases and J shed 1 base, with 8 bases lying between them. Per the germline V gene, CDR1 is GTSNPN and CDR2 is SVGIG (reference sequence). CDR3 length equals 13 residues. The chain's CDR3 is CAWSLERNYGYTF. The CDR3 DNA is TGTGCCTGGAGTCTTGAACGTAACTATGGCTACACCTTC.

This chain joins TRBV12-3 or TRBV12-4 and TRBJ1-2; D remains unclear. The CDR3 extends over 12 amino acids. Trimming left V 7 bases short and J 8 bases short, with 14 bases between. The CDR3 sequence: CASTRTGGGYTF. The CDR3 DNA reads TGTGCCAGCACCCGAACCGGAGGAGGCTACACCTTC.

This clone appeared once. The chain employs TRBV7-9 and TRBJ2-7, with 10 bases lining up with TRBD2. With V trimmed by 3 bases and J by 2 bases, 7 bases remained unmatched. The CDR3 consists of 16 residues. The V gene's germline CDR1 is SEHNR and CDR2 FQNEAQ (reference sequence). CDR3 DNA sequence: TGTGCCAGCAGCTTTCTAGCGGGAGTTTCCGCCTACGAGCAGTACTTC. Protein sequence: CASSFLAGVSAYEQYF.

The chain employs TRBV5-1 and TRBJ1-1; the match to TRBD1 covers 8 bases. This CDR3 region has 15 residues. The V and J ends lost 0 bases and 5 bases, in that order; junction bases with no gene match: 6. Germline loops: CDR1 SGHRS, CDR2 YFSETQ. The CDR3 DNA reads TGCGCCAGCAGCTTGGCACCACAGGGGGAAACTGAAGCTTTCTTT. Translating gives CASSLAPQGETEAFF.

The CDR3 is CASSITQGSGANVLTF. CDR3 nucleotide sequence: TGTGCCAGCAGCATAACTCAAGGCTCTGGGGCCAACGTCCTGACTTTC. The rearrangement links TRBV9 to TRBJ2-6; D gene ambiguous. Trimming removed 4 bases from V and 0 bases from J, with 11 bases in between. The CDR3 is 16 residues long. The V gene's germline CDR1 is SGDLS and CDR2 YYNGEE.

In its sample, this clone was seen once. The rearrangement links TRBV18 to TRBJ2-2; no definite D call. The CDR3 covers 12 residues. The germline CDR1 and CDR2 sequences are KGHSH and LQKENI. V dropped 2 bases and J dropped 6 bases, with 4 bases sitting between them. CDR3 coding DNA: TGTGCCAGCTCACCATACGCCGGGGAGCTGTTTTTT. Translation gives CASSPYAGELFF.

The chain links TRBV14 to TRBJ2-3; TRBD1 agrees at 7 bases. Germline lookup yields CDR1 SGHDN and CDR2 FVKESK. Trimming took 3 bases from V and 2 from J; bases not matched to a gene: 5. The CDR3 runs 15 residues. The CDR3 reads CASSHRDSYTDTQYF. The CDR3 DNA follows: TGTGCCAGCAGCCACCGGGACAGCTACACAGATACGCAGTATTTT.

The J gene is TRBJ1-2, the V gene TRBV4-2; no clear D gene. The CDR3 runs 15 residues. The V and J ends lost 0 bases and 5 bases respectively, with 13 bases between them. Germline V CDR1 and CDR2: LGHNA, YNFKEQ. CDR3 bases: TGTGCCAGCAGCCAAGATCTAAATGGTGGGTATGGCTACACCTTC. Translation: CASSQDLNGGYGYTF.

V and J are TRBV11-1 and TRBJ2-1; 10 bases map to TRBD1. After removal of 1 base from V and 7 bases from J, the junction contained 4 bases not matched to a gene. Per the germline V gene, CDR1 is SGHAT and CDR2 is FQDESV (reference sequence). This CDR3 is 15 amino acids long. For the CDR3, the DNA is TGTGCCAGCAGCTTAGTAGGGGACAGGGGAAATGAGCAGTTCTTC. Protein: CASSLVGDRGNEQFF.

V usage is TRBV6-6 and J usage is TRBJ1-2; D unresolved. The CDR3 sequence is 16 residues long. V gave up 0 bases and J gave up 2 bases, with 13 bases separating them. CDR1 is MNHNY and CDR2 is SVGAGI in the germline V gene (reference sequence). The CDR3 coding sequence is TGTGCCAGCAGTTACTCGAGAGGGAAAAAAAACTATGGCTACACCTTC. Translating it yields CASSYSRGKKNYGYTF.

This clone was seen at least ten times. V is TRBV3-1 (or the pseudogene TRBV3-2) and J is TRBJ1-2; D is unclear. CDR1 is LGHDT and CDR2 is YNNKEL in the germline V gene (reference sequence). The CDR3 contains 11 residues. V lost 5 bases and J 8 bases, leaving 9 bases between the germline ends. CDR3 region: CASSETRGYTF. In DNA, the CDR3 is TGTGCCAGCAGCGAGACCCGGGGCTACACCTTC.

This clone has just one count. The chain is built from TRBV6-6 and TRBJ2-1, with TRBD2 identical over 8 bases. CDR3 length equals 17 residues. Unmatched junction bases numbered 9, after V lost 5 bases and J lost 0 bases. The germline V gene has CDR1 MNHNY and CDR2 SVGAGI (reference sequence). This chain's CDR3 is CASSRRSGTSSYNEQFF. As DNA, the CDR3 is TGTGCCAGCAGTCGGAGAAGCGGGACTAGCTCCTACAATGAGCAGTTCTTC.

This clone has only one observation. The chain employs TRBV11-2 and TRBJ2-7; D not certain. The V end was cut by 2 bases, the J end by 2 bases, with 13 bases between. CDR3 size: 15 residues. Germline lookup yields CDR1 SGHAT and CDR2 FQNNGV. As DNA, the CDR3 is TGTGCCAGCAGCTTAACATCTCAAGGAGCCTACGAGCAGTACTTC. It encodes CASSLTSQGAYEQYF.

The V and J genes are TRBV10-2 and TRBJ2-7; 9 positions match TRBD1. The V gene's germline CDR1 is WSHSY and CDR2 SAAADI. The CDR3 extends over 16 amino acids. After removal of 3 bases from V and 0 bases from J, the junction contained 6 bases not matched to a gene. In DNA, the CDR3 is TGCGCCAGCAGTGACCCGGGACAGGGCCTCTCCTACGAGCAGTACTTC. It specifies CASSDPGQGLSYEQYF.

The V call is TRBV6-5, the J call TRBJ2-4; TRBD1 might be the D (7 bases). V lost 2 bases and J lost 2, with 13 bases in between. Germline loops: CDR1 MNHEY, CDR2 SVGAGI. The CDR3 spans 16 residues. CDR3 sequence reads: CASSYAGGFSKNIQYF. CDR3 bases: TGTGCCAGCAGTTACGCAGGGGGGTTTTCCAAAAACATTCAGTACTTC.

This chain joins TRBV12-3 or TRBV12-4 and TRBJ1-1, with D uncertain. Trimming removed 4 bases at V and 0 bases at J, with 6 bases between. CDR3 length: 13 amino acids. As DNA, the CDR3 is TGTGCCAGCAGTTACCCGCTGAACACTGAAGCTTTCTTT. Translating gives CASSYPLNTEAFF.

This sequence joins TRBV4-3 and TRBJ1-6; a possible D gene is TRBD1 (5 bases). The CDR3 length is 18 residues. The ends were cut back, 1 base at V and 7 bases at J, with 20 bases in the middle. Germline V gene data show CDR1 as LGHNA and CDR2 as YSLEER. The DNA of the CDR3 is TGCGCCAGCAGCCAAGTCGGGCTCTCCGGGGGAGGCAATTCACCCCTCCACTTT. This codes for CASSQVGLSGGGNSPLHF.

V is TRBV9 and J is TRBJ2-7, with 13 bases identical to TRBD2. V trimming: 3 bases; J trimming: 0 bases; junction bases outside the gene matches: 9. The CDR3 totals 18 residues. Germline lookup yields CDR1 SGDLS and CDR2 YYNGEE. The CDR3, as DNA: TGTGCCAGCAGCGCACGGACTAGCGGGAGTGGATTCTCCTACGAGCAGTACTTC. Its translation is CASSARTSGSGFSYEQYF.

CDR3 sequence reads: CASSLRDFDTEAFF. The CDR3 DNA follows: TGTGCCAGCAGCCTCCGGGACTTCGACACTGAAGCTTTCTTT. The rearrangement uses TRBV11-3 and TRBJ1-1, with TRBD1 as a possible D gene (5 bases). CDR3 size: 14 residues. V gave up 5 bases and J gave up 3 bases, with 13 bases separating them. Germline V gene lookup returns CDR1 SGHNT and CDR2 YENEEA. The full variable domain, in which reference TRBV11-3 and TRBJ1-1 provide the parts outside the CDR3, is EAGVVQSPRYKIIEKKQPVAFWCNPISGHNTLYWYLQNLGQGPELLIRYENEEAVDDSQLPKDRFSAERLKGVDSTLKIQPAELGDSAVYLCASSLRDFDTEAFFGQGTRLTVV.